This T cell receptor (beta chain) was identified in a study of blood T cell repertoires in COVID-19. About the research overall: Italy, Spain and the United States were the sources of the convalescent and acute COVID-19 samples. In each case, the material was cDNA or gDNA derived from T cells, B-cell-depleted T cells, or PBMCs.

V shed 3 bases and J 2 bases; nucleotides not matched to a gene: 6. The CDR3 contains 15 residues. The germline V gene has CDR1 SGHDT and CDR2 YYEEEE. As processed by the authors: Cell counts per sample came from amplifying reference gene primers. Only in-frame clones appear in the TCRdb table, and some are missing; sequencing was by immunoSEQ multiplex PCR. The D gene and trimming were derived from the DNA, and the V and J assignments and clone size from that table. The table includes more than 400,000 clones, 80% to 90% detected once. The receptor comes from a human donor in a cohort sampled during active COVID-19. The sample consisted of peripheral blood. V is TRBV5-6 and J is TRBJ2-3; 7 positions match TRBD1. The CDR3 nucleotides read TGTGCCAGCAGCTCCCTGACAGGGATCACAGATACGCAGTATTTT. Translating it yields CASSSLTGITDTQYF.